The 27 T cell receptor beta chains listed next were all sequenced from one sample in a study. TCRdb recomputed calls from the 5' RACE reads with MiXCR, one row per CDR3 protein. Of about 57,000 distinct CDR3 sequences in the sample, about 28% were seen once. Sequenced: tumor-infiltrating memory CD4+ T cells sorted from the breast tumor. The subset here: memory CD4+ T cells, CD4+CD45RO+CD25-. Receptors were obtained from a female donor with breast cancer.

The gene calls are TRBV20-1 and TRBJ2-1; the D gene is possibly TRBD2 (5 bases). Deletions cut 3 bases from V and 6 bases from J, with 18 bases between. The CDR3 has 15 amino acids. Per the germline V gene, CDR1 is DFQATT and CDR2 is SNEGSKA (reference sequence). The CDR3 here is CSASNPAALSNEQFF. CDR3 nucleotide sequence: TGCAGTGCTAGTAACCCAGCGGCCCTCTCCAATGAGCAGTTCTTC.

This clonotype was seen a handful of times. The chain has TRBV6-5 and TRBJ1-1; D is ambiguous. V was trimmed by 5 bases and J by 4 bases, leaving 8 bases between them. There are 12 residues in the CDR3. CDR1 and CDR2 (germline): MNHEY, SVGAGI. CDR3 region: CASSAGGTEAFF. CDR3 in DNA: TGTGCCAGCAGTGCGGGAGGCACTGAAGCTTTCTTT.

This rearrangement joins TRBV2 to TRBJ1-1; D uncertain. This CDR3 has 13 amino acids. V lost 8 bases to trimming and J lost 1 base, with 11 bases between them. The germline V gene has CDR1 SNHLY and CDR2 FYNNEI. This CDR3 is CASLTSPNTEAFF. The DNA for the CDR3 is TGTGCCAGCCTGACATCCCCGAACACTGAAGCTTTCTTT.

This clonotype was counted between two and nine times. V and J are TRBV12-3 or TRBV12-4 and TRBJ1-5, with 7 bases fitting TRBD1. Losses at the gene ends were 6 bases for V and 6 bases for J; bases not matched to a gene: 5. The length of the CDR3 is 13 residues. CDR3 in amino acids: CASRAQGSQPQHF. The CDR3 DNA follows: TGTGCCAGCAGGGCACAGGGGAGTCAGCCCCAGCATTTT.

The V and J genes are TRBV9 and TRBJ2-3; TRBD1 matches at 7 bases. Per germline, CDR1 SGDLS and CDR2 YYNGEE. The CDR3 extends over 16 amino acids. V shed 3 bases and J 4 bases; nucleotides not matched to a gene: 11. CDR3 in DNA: TGTGCCAGCAGCGCCGAACGACAGGGTATCGCAGATACGCAGTATTTT. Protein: CASSAERQGIADTQYF.

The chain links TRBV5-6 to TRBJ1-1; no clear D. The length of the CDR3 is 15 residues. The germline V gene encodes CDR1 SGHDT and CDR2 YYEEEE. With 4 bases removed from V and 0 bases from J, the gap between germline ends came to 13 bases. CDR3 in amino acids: CASSVRGLMNTEAFF. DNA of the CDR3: TGTGCCAGCAGCGTTAGAGGACTGATGAACACTGAAGCTTTCTTT.

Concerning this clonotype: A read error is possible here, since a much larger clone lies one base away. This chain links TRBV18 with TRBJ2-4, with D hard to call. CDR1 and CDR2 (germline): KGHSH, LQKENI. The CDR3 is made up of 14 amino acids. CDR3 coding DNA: TGTGCCAGCTCACGGTATTTAGCCAAAAGCATTCAGTACTTC. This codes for CASSRYLAKSIQYF.

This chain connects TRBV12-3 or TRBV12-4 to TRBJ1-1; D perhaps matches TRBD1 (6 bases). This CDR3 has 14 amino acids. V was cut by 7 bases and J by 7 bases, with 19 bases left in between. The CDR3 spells CASNIRTDGGEAFF. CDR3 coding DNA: TGTGCCAGCAACATAAGGACAGACGGAGGTGAAGCTTTCTTT.

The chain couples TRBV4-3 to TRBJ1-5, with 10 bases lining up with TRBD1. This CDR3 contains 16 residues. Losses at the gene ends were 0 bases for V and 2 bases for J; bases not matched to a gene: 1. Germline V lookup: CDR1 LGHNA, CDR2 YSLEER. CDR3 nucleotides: TGCGCCAGCAGCCAAGATGGGACAGGGGGCAATCAGCCCCAGCATTTT. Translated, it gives CASSQDGTGGNQPQHF.

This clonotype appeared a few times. Here the CDR3 reads CASSLVGGKETQYF. CDR3 in DNA: TGCGCCAGCAGCTTGGTAGGGGGCAAGGAGACCCAGTACTTC. The chain links TRBV5-1 to TRBJ2-5; TRBD1 matches 7 bases. Trimming cost V 0 bases and J 5 bases; bases outside gene matches: 4. Germline CDR1 is SGHRS and CDR2 is YFSETQ. CDR3 length: 14 amino acids.

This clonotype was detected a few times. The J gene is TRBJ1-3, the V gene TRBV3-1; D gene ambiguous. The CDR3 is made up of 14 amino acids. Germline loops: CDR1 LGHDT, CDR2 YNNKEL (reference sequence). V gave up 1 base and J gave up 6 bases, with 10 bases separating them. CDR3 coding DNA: TGTGCCAGCAGCCAAGGAGGGTCCTCAAACACCATATATTTT. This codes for CASSQGGSSNTIYF. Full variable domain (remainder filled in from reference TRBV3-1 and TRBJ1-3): DTAVSQTPKYLVTQMGNDKSIKCEQNLGHDTMYWYKQDSKKFLKIMFSYNNKELIINETVPNRFSPKSPDKAHLNLHINSLELGDSAVYFCASSQGGSSNTIYFGEGSWLTVV.

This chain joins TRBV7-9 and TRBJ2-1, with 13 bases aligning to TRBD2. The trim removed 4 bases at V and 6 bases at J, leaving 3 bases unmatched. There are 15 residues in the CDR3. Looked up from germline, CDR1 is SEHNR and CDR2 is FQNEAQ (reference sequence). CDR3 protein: CASSSGLAGVNEQFF. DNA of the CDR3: TGTGCCAGCAGCTCCGGACTAGCGGGAGTCAATGAGCAGTTCTTC.

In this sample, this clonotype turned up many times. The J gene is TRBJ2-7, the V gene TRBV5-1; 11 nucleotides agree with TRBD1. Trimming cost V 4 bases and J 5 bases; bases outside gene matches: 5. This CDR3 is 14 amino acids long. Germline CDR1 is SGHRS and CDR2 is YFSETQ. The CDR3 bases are TGCGCCAGCAGCGGAGGACAGGGGGCCCACGAGCAGTACTTC. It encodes CASSGGQGAHEQYF.

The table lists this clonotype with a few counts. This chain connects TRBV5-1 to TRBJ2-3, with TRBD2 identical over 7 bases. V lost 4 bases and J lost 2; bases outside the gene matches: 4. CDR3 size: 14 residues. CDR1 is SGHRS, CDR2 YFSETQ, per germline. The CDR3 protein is CASSKLADTDTQYF. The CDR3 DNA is TGCGCCAGCAGCAAGCTAGCGGACACAGATACGCAGTATTTT.

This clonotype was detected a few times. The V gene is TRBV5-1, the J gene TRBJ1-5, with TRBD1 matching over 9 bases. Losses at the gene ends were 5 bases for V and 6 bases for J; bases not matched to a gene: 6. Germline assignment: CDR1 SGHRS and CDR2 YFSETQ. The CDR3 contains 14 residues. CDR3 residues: CASRPGTGPQPQHF. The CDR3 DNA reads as TGCGCCAGCAGACCCGGGACAGGGCCTCAGCCCCAGCATTTT.

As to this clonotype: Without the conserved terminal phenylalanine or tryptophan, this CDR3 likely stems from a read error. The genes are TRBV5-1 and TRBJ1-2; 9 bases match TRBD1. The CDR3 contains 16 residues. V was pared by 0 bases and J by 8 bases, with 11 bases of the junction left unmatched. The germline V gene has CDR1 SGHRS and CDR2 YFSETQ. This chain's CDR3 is CASSLGNTGGAFGYTI. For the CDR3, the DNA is TGCGCCAGCAGCTTGGGGAATACAGGGGGCGCGTTCGGCTACACCATC.

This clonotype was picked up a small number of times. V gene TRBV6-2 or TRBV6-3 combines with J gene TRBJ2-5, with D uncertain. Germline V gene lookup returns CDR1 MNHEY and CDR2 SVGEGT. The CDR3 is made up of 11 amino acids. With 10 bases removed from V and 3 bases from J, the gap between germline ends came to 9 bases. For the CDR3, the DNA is TGTGCCACCCGGACGGAAGAGACCCAGTACTTC. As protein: CATRTEETQYF.

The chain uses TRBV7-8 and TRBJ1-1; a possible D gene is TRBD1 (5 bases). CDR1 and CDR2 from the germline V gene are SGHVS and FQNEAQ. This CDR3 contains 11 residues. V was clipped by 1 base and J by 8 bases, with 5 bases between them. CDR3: CASSLEGEAFF. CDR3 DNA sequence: TGTGCCAGCAGCTTAGAGGGGGAAGCTTTCTTT.

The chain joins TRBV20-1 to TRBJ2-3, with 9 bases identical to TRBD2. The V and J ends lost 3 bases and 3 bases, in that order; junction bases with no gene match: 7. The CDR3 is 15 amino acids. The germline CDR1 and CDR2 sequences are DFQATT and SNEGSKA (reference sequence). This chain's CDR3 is CSASDPAGGTDTQYF. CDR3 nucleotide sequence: TGCAGTGCTAGTGATCCAGCGGGAGGAACAGATACGCAGTATTTT.

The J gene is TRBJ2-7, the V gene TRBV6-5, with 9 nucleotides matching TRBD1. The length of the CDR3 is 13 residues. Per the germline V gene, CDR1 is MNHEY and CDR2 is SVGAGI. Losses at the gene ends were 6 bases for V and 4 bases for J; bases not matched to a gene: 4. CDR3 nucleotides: TGTGCCAGCAGCCGGGACAGGGTTTACGAGCAGTACTTC. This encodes CASSRDRVYEQYF.

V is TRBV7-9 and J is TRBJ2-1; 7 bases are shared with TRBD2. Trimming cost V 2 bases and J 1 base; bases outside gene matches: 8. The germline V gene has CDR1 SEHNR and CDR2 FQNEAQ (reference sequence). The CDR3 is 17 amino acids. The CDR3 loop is CASSLSAGARSYNEQFF. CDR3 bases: TGTGCCAGCAGCTTATCGGCGGGAGCTAGATCCTACAATGAGCAGTTCTTC.

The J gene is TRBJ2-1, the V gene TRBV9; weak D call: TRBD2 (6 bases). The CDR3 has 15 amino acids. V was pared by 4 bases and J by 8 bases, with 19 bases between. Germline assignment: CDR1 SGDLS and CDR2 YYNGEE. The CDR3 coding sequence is TGTGCCAGCAGCATCCGACCGGCCGGCGGGGATGAGCAGTTCTTC. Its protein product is CASSIRPAGGDEQFF.

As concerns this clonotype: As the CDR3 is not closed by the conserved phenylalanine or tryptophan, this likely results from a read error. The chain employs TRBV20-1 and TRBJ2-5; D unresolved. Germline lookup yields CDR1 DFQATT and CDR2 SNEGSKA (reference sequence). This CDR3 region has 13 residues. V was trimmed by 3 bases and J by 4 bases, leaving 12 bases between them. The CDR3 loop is CSASPLSGETQYY. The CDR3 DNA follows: TGCAGTGCTAGCCCCCTTTCTGGAGAGACCCAGTACTAC.

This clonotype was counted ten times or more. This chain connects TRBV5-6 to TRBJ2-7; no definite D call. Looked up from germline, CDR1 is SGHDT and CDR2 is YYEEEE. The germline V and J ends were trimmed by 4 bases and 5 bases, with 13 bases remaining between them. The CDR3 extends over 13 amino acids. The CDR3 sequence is CASSPAGLNEQYF. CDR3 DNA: TGTGCCAGCAGCCCGGCCGGCCTCAACGAGCAGTACTTC.

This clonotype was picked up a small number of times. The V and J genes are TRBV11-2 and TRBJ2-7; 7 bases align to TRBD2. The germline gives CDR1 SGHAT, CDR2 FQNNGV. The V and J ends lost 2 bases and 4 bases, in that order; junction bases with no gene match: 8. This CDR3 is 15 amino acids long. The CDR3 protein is CASSLLSAGAYEQYF. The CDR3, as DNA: TGTGCCAGCAGCTTACTTTCGGCGGGAGCTTACGAGCAGTACTTC. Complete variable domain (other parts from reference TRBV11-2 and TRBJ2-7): EAGVAQSPRYKIIEKRQSVAFWCNPISGHATLYWYQQILGQGPKLLIQFQNNGVVDDSQLPKDRFSAERLKGVDSTLKIQPAKLEDSAVYLCASSLLSAGAYEQYFGPGTRLTVT.

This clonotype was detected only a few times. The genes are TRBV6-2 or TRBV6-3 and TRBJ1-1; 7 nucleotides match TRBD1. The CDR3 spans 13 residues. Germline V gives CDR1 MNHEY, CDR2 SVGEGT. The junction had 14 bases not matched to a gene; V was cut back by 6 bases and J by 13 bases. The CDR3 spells CASSDPPQGGGFF. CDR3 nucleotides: TGTGCCAGCAGCGATCCCCCTCAGGGGGGAGGTTTCTTT.

The CDR3: CASSPDRRSPLHF. CDR3 DNA: TGTGCCAGCAGCCCAGACAGGAGATCACCCCTCCACTTT. The J gene is TRBJ1-6, the V gene TRBV7-2; possibly TRBD1 for D (6 bases). Germline CDR1 is SGHTA and CDR2 is FQGNSA. The CDR3 loop spans 13 amino acids. The V and J ends lost 5 bases and 10 bases respectively, with 12 bases between them.